This T cell receptor (beta chain) was recorded in a study of T cells of healthy individuals. TCRdb independently ran MiXCR on the 5' RACE reads; one entry per CDR3 protein. Of 60,000 to 75,000 distinct CDR3 sequences listed, roughly 15% were seen once; the top ten hold roughly 4.7%. The CDR3 consists of 16 residues. The germline V gene encodes CDR1 LGHDT and CDR2 YNNKEL (reference sequence). Trimming shortened V by 0 bases and J by 4 bases, and 12 bases separated the two germline ends. The origin of this receptor is a human donor in good health. This chain connects TRBV3-1 to TRBJ2-2, with D hard to call. CDR3 bases: TGTGCCAGCAGCCAAGAAATGGCAGCAATCACCGGGGAGCTGTTTTTT. It codes for CASSQEMAAITGELFF.